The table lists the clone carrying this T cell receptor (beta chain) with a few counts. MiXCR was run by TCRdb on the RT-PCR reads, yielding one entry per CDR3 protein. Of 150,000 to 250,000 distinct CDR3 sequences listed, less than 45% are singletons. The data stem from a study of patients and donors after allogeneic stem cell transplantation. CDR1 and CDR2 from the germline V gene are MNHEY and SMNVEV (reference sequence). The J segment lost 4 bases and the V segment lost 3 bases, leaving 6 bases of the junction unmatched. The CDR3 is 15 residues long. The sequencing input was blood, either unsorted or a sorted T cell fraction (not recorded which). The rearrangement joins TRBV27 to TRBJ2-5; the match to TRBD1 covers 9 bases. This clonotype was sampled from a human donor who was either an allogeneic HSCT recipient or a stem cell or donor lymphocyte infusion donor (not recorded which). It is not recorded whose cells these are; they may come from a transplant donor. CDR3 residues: CASSFWTGVTETQYF. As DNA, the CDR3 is TGTGCCAGCAGTTTTTGGACAGGGGTCACAGAGACCCAGTACTTC.